This T cell receptor (beta chain) emerged from a study of cytomegalovirus exposure and HLA in healthy donors. Study details: An earlier analysis identified more than 90 million unique TCR beta sequences in approximately 170 million T cells.

The PCR used 60 Vbeta and 13 Jbeta primers. Generated by immunoSEQ multiplex PCR, the TCRdb table keeps only in-frame clones and is missing some. The sample lists about 140,000 clones, 70% to 75% seen once, with over 1% in the top ten. To note about this clone: The antigen is undetermined.

Study results and caveats: As a later analysis revealed, most CMV-associated TCR beta chains appeared HLA-restricted. Some TCR beta chains (around 160 of them) were listed as cytomegalovirus-associated.

The clonotype originates from a woman aged 40 to 50 in good health and CMV-seronegative. Input material: PBMCs.

The CDR3 is CASSVRGQEYGYTF. CDR3 in DNA: TGTGCCAGCAGCGTAAGGGGACAGGAATATGGCTACACCTTC. The chain recombines TRBV13 with TRBJ1-2; 8 bases align to TRBD1. In germline, CDR1 is PRHDT, CDR2 FYEKMQ (reference sequence). The CDR3 loop spans 14 amino acids. V shed 5 bases, J shed 5 bases, and the junction held 7 bases outside the gene matches.